The source of this T cell receptor (beta chain) is a study of cytomegalovirus exposure and HLA in healthy donors. As for this clone: Its antigen is unidentified.

Germline loops: CDR1 LNHDA, CDR2 SQIVND (reference sequence). The length of the CDR3 is 17 residues. The J segment lost 3 bases and the V segment lost 1 base, leaving 9 bases of the junction unmatched. Using immunoSEQ multiplex PCR, the repertoire was profiled, and TCRdb retains in-frame clones only, with some absent. The data show roughly 58,000 clones, approximately 90% seen once. Study-level findings and limits: Some public TCRs appeared in many individuals, while most sequences were rare.

The V gene is TRBV19, the J gene TRBJ2-3; 8 bases are a match to TRBD2. Sequencing input: PBMCs. This receptor was obtained from a man aged 18 to 30 in good health and CMV-seronegative. The CDR3 coding sequence is TGTGCCAGTAGTATAGGGGACCTAGCGGGTTGGACAGATACGCAGTATTTT. It specifies CASSIGDLAGWTDTQYF.